These T cell receptor beta chains were read from a single sample in a study of blood T cell repertoires in COVID-19. TCRdb's table, derived via immunoSEQ multiplex PCR, lists solely in-frame clones and lacks some. The sample gives roughly 140,000 clones, 81% of which show up once; approximately 8% is in the top ten. Sequencing input: peripheral blood. Every receptor here comes from a human donor in a cohort sampled during active COVID-19. Both conserved end residues are part of each CDR3. D genes are given only for firm matches. Clone size is given for some rows only: seen once, a few or many times, or a class if the clone is expanded.

>TRBJ1-2|.|TRBD1|TRBV28
CASSKGQDPGYTF
TGTGCCAGCAGTAAGGGACAGGACCCTGGCTACACCTTC
>TRBJ2-1|.|TRBD2|TRBV28
CASSEREGYNEQFF
TGTGCCAGCAGTGAGCGGGAGGGGTACAATGAGCAGTTCTTC
>TRBJ2-5|.|.|TRBV6-5
CASRGPQGTQYF
TGTGCCAGCAGGGGGCCCCAGGGGACCCAGTACTTC
>TRBJ2-6|.|.|TRBV27
CASSRTAAGGANVLTF
TGTGCCAGCAGTCGGACAGCGGCCGGGGGGGCCAACGTCCTGACTTTC
>TRBJ2-7|.|.|TRBV2
CASSEDSAGRIYEQYF
TGTGCCAGCAGTGAAGACTCCGCGGGGAGGATCTACGAGCAGTACTTC
>TRBJ2-5|.|.|TRBV6-5
CASSSPGETQYF
TGTGCCAGCAGTTCCCCGGGAGAGACCCAGTACTTC
>TRBJ1-1|few|.|TRBV3-1/TRBV3-2
CASSQVGQWNTEAFF
TGTGCCAGCAGCCAAGTAGGACAGTGGAACACTGAAGCTTTCTTT
>TRBJ2-5|.|.|TRBV7-3
CASSVGGKWGETQYF
TGTGCCAGCAGCGTAGGCGGGAAATGGGGTGAGACCCAGTACTTC
>TRBJ2-5|.|TRBD1|TRBV2
CASSGTGQETQYF
TGTGCCAGCAGTGGGACAGGCCAAGAGACCCAGTACTTC
>TRBJ1-2|.|TRBD1|TRBV6-5
CASSAGQGAYYGYTF
TGTGCCAGCAGCGCGGGACAGGGGGCGTACTATGGCTACACCTTC
>TRBJ1-1|.|.|TRBV27
CASSLERGGTEAFF
TGTGCCAGCAGTTTAGAAAGGGGAGGGACTGAAGCTTTCTTT
>TRBJ1-6|.|.|TRBV6-2/TRBV6-3
CASSLRGASNSPLHF
TGTGCCAGCAGCCTCAGGGGAGCATCCAATTCACCCCTCCACTTT
>TRBJ2-7|.|TRBD1|TRBV5-4
CASSRQGVITYEQYF
TGTGCCAGCAGCCGTCAGGGGGTCATTACCTACGAGCAGTACTTC
>TRBJ2-6|.|TRBD1|TRBV18
CASSLGQDPLNVLTF
TGTGCCAGCTCGCTCGGACAGGACCCTCTCAACGTCCTGACTTTC
>TRBJ2-7|once|.|TRBV9
CASSVGSDISYEQYF
TGTGCCAGCAGCGTAGGGAGTGATATCTCCTACGAGCAGTACTTC
>TRBJ2-1|.|TRBD2|TRBV6-5
CASSSQTSAVEQFF
TGTGCCAGCAGCTCCCAGACTAGCGCCGTTGAGCAGTTCTTC
>TRBJ2-5|.|TRBD1|TRBV9
CASSGNRGSETQYF
TGTGCCAGCAGCGGAAACAGGGGGTCGGAGACCCAGTACTTC
>TRBJ2-7|.|TRBD1|TRBV5-1
CASSSQGAGVNEQYF
TGCGCCAGCAGCTCACAGGGGGCCGGGGTAAACGAGCAGTACTTC
>TRBJ2-5|.|.|TRBV15
CATSRPRQGTQYF
TGTGCCACCAGCCGCCCGCGGCAAGGGACCCAGTACTTC
>TRBJ2-5|.|TRBD1|TRBV2
CASVLWTGGKETQYF
TGTGCCAGCGTACTCTGGACAGGGGGAAAAGAGACCCAGTACTTC
>TRBJ2-5|.|.|TRBV18
CASSLQGPLETQYF
TGTGCCAGCTCACTACAGGGACCGCTTGAGACCCAGTACTTC
>TRBJ2-7|few|.|TRBV24-1
CATSVVSPYEQYF
TGTGCCACCAGTGTTGTCAGTCCCTACGAGCAGTACTTC
>TRBJ2-4|.|TRBD2|TRBV4-1
CASSQVAGVGNIQYF
TGCGCCAGCAGCCAAGTAGCGGGAGTAGGTAACATTCAGTACTTC
>TRBJ2-7|.|TRBD1|TRBV28
CASSSTGTAFIEQYF
TGTGCCAGCAGTTCCACCGGGACAGCCTTTATCGAGCAGTACTTC
>TRBJ2-3|.|TRBD1|TRBV28
CASSLRPGTATDTQYF
TGTGCCAGCAGTTTACGCCCCGGGACAGCCACAGATACGCAGTATTTT
>TRBJ2-7|.|TRBD2|TRBV28
CASSRSGVGGEQYF
TGTGCCAGCAGTAGAAGCGGGGTCGGAGGCGAGCAGTACTTC
>TRBJ2-1|.|TRBD2|TRBV6-2/TRBV6-3
CASSNQGTIQFF
TGTGCCAGCAGCAACCAAGGGACTATTCAGTTCTTC
>TRBJ2-7|.|.|TRBV9
CASNGGLGGELHEQYF
TGTGCCAGCAATGGTGGGCTAGGAGGGGAACTCCACGAGCAGTACTTC
>TRBJ2-1|.|.|TRBV5-1
CASSLEGRVYEFF
TGCGCCAGCAGCTTGGAGGGCAGGGTATACGAGTTCTTC
>TRBJ2-5|.|TRBD1|TRBV4-3
CASSGTDGTQYF
TGCGCCAGCAGTGGGACAGATGGGACCCAGTACTTC
>TRBJ2-1|few|TRBD2|TRBV4-2
CASSQVIAGGVYEQFF
TGTGCCAGCAGCCAAGTCATAGCGGGAGGTGTCTATGAGCAGTTCTTC
>TRBJ1-2|.|.|TRBV20-1
CSASVGPGYTF
TGCAGTGCTAGTGTGGGGCCCGGCTACACCTTC
>TRBJ1-6|.|.|TRBV28
CASSSTLGGRDSPLHF
TGTGCCAGCAGTTCCACCCTCGGGGGACGGGATTCACCCCTCCACTTT
>TRBJ2-7|few|.|TRBV11-3
CASSYTSSYEQYF
TGTGCCAGCAGCTACACTAGCTCCTACGAGCAGTACTTC
>TRBJ1-2|.|.|TRBV18
CASSGTSSYGYTF
TGTGCCAGCTCAGGGACATCTTCCTATGGCTACACCTTC
>TRBJ1-1|once|.|TRBV7-9
CASSLSGNPEAFF
TGTGCCAGCAGCTTAAGCGGTAACCCTGAAGCTTTCTTT
>TRBJ1-2|.|TRBD1|TRBV5-1
CASSFDGTGGHGYTF
TGCGCCAGCAGCTTCGATGGGACAGGGGGCCATGGCTACACCTTC
>TRBJ2-5|.|.|TRBV15
CATSRDFGGGETQYF
TGTGCCACCAGCAGAGATTTCGGGGGTGGGGAGACCCAGTACTTC
>TRBJ2-1|.|TRBD2|TRBV5-1
CASSFMGLEANEQFF
TGCGCCAGCAGCTTCATGGGACTAGAGGCCAATGAGCAGTTCTTC
>TRBJ2-5|.|TRBD2|TRBV19
CASSISGTETQYF
TGTGCCAGTAGTATAAGCGGGACGGAGACCCAGTACTTC
>TRBJ1-2|few|.|TRBV28
CASATQGYGYTF
TGTGCCAGCGCGACACAGGGCTATGGCTACACCTTC
>TRBJ2-7|.|TRBD1|TRBV7-6
CASSLVGTGVDEQYF
TGTGCCAGCAGCTTAGTAGGGACAGGGGTAGACGAGCAGTACTTC
>TRBJ2-7|.|.|TRBV9
CASSVYRDMTYEQYF
TGTGCCAGCAGCGTGTACAGGGATATGACCTACGAGCAGTACTTC
>TRBJ1-2|.|.|TRBV6-5
CASTRMQDYGYTF
TGTGCCAGCACCAGGATGCAGGACTATGGCTACACCTTC